Below are 16 T cell receptor beta chains sequenced from a single sample in a study of PD-1 blockade in classical Hodgkin lymphoma. Brentuximab vedotin exposure varied among the patients, all of whom had relapsed after autologous stem cell transplantation. The method was immunoSEQ multiplex PCR; TCRdb's version includes in-frame clones alone and lacks a portion of them. Counted here are tens of thousands of clones, about four fifths occurring once; the ten biggest clones make up approximately 29%. The specimen comprised peripheral blood mononuclear cells (PBMCs), sampled at baseline. The receptors come from a human donor with classical Hodgkin lymphoma.

CDR3 amino acids: CATSRNRERTDTQYF. For the CDR3, the DNA is TGTGCCACCAGCAGAAACCGGGAAAGAACAGATACGCAGTATTTT. V is TRBV15 and J is TRBJ2-3; TRBD2 might be the D (5 bases). Germline-derived CDR1 and CDR2 are LNHNV and YYDKDF (reference sequence). The CDR3 consists of 15 residues. Trimming took 2 bases from V and 3 from J, leaving 12 bases between them. The full variable domain, its missing parts supplied by reference TRBV15 and TRBJ2-3, is DAMVIQNPRYQVTQFGKPVTLSCSQTLNHNVMYWYQQKSSQAPKLLFHYYDKDFNNEADTPDNFQSRRPNTSFCFLDIRSPGLGDTAMYLCATSRNRERTDTQYFGPGTRLTVL.

The chain has TRBV7-9 and TRBJ1-5, with D uncertain. CDR1 and CDR2 (germline): SEHNR, FQNEAQ (reference sequence). Between the trimmed V and J ends, which lost 5 bases and 3 bases, there was a span of 11 bases. There are 14 residues in the CDR3. Here the CDR3 reads CASSQDGYNQPQHF. Written as DNA, the CDR3 is TGTGCCAGCAGCCAGGACGGATACAATCAGCCCCAGCATTTT.

Worth noting for this clone: Additional DNA sequences in this sample encode the identical CDR3. J is TRBJ1-2 and V is TRBV27, with 7 positions matching TRBD1. Germline V gives CDR1 MNHEY, CDR2 SMNVEV (reference sequence). The V segment lost 4 bases and the J segment 3 bases; nucleotides outside the gene matches: 8. The CDR3 spans 15 residues. The CDR3 nucleotides are TGTGCCAGCAGTTCGAGACAGGGAGGAGACTATGGCTACACCTTC. Translation gives CASSSRQGGDYGYTF.

In its sample, this clone was seen once. The chain couples TRBV5-1 to TRBJ1-2; 12 bases line up with TRBD1. The CDR3 runs to 14 residues. Per germline, CDR1 SGHRS and CDR2 YFSETQ. V gave up 4 bases and J gave up 8 bases; unmatched junction bases: 6. CDR3 nucleotides: TGCGCCAGCAGCCCGGGACAGGGGGCAGGAGGCTACACCTTC. Protein: CASSPGQGAGGYTF.

A single count supports this clone. The genes are TRBV6-6 and TRBJ1-1, with D possibly matching TRBD1 (6 bases). This CDR3 is 13 amino acids long. CDR1 is MNHNY, CDR2 SVGAGI, per germline (reference sequence). V shed 7 bases and J shed 5 bases, with 14 bases lying between them. The CDR3 DNA sequence: TGTGCCAGCACTGAAAGGGGGGGGACTGAAGCTTTCTTT. Translating gives CASTERGGTEAFF.

The CDR3 DNA reads as TGTGCCAGCGAGCCGGGACAGGGAGGGAGTGGCTACACCTTC. Its protein product is CASEPGQGGSGYTF. V usage is TRBV7-9 and J usage is TRBJ1-2, with 9 nucleotides matching TRBD1. Germline CDR1 reads SEHNR; CDR2 reads FQNEAQ (reference sequence). CDR3 length equals 14 residues. J was trimmed by 7 bases and V by 8 bases; bases with no gene match: 11. Full variable domain (missing parts from reference TRBV7-9 and TRBJ1-2): DTGVSQNPRHKITKRGQNVTFRCDPISEHNRLYWYRQTLGQGPEFLTYFQNEAQLEKSRLLSDRFSAERPKGSFSTLEIQRTEQGDSAMYLCASEPGQGGSGYTFGSGTRLTVV.

The chain is built from TRBV18 and TRBJ2-1; D not certain. Germline V gene data show CDR1 as KGHSH and CDR2 as LQKENI. The CDR3 totals 14 residues. The V end lost 6 bases, the J end lost 8 bases, and 17 bases lay between the germline ends. The CDR3 DNA is TGTGCCAGCTCGCCGGTCCTAGGCAGCGATGAGCAGTTCTTC. It codes for CASSPVLGSDEQFF.

J is TRBJ2-4 and V is TRBV27, with TRBD2 as a possible D gene (7 bases). Trimming cost V 0 bases and J 7 bases, with 10 bases left between them. The CDR3 length is 14 residues. From germline, CDR1 is MNHEY and CDR2 SMNVEV (reference sequence). The CDR3 DNA reads TGTGCCAGCAGTTTATCGGGGGGGGCTAACATTCAGTACTTC. Residues: CASSLSGGANIQYF.

This clone ranks as medium-sized (0.01 to 0.1%). The genes are TRBV7-2 and TRBJ2-1, with D uncertain. Germline-derived CDR1 and CDR2 are SGHTA and FQGNSA. V lost 5 bases to trimming and J lost 5 bases, with 7 bases between them. This CDR3 has 12 amino acids. The CDR3 region has the DNA TGTGCCAGCAGCGGGTGGGACAATGAGCAGTTCTTC. This codes for CASSGWDNEQFF. The full variable domain, with the rest looked up from reference TRBV7-2 and TRBJ2-1, is GAGVSQSPSNKVTEKGKDVELRCDPISGHTALYWYRQSLGQGLEFLIYFQGNSAPDKSGLPSDRFSAERTGGSVSTLTIQRTQQEDSAVYLCASSGWDNEQFFGPGTRLTVL.

The gene calls are TRBV15 and TRBJ2-5; 10 bases are shared with TRBD1. V trimming: 5 bases; J trimming: 1 base; junction bases outside the gene matches: 10. Germline assignment: CDR1 LNHNV and CDR2 YYDKDF (reference sequence). The CDR3 sequence is 17 residues long. As DNA, the CDR3 is TGTGCCACCAGCCGGACCGGGACAGGGGCCATCCAAGAGACCCAGTACTTC. Amino acids: CATSRTGTGAIQETQYF.

The chain combines TRBV5-6 with TRBJ1-5; 11 bases are a match to TRBD1. The CDR3 is 17 residues long. Per the germline V gene, CDR1 is SGHDT and CDR2 is YYEEEE. The V and J ends lost 4 bases and 3 bases, in that order; junction bases with no gene match: 9. CDR3 bases: TGTGCCAGCAGCCGGACAGGGGGCGAGGAAGTCAATCAGCCCCAGCATTTT. It specifies CASSRTGGEEVNQPQHF.

The chain uses TRBV19 and TRBJ2-4; TRBD2 aligns across 7 bases. With V trimmed by 7 bases and J by 2 bases, 11 bases remained unmatched. This CDR3 comprises 16 residues. The germline V gene has CDR1 LNHDA and CDR2 SQIVND (reference sequence). The CDR3 here is CASMPGLGRSKNIQYF. The CDR3 bases are TGTGCCAGTATGCCCGGACTAGGTAGATCCAAAAACATTCAGTACTTC.

This sequence joins TRBV5-1 and TRBJ2-2, with TRBD1 as a possible D gene (6 bases). The CDR3 is 15 residues long. V was shortened by 0 bases and J by 0 bases, with 6 bases between the two germline ends. The germline V gene has CDR1 SGHRS and CDR2 YFSETQ. The DNA for the CDR3 is TGCGCCAGCAGCTTGGAGGGGGCGAACACCGGGGAGCTGTTTTTT. It is translated as CASSLEGANTGELFF.

V is TRBV19 and J is TRBJ1-2; D remains unclear. Germline assignment: CDR1 LNHDA and CDR2 SQIVND (reference sequence). Trimming removed 3 bases at V and 4 bases at J, with 12 bases between. This CDR3 spans 14 amino acids. CDR3 nucleotides: TGTGCCAGTAGTATGACAAATAACCGCTATGGCTACACCTTC. It codes for CASSMTNNRYGYTF.

The genes are TRBV28 and TRBJ1-2; unclear D gene. The V gene lost 5 bases and the J gene lost 6 bases, with 10 bases spanning the gap. Germline CDR1 MDHEN, CDR2 SYDVKM. The CDR3 extends over 12 amino acids. CDR3 region: CASSLAQNGYTF. CDR3 DNA sequence: TGTGCCAGCAGTCTGGCACAAAATGGCTACACCTTC.

V usage is TRBV7-9 and J usage is TRBJ2-7, with D hard to call. Germline loops: CDR1 SEHNR, CDR2 FQNEAQ (reference sequence). Trimming stripped 2 bases from V and 7 bases from J, with 6 bases between. CDR3 length: 11 residues. CDR3 DNA sequence: TGTGCCAGCAGCTTATCGGATGAGCAGTACTTC. It yields the protein CASSLSDEQYF.